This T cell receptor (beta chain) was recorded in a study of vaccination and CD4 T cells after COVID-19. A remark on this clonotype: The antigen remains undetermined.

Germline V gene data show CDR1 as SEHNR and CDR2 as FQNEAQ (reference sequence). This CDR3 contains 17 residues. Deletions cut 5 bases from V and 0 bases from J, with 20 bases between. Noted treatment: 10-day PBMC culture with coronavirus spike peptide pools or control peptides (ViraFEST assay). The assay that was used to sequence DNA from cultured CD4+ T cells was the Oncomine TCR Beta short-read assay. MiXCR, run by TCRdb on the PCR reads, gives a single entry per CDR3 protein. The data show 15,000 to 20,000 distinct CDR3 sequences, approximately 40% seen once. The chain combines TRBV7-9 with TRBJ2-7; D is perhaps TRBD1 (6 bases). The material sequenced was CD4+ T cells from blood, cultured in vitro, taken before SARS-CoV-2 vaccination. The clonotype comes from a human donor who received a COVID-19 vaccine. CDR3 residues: CASSPRLREGGSYEQYF. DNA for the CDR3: TGTGCCAGCAGCCCCCGTTTAAGGGAAGGGGGCTCCTACGAGCAGTACTTC.